This T cell receptor beta chain was profiled in a study of beta chain features in type 1 diabetes. About this clone: What it recognizes is unknown.

Study observations and caveats: Shortening that was moderate but significant affected the TCRB CDR3s of Type 1 diabetes patients in all four CD4+ subsets.

Of the isolated RNA, all was reverse transcribed, and so the sequenced material was expressed TCRB transcripts. This table comes from immunoSEQ multiplex PCR, and its TCRdb copy is limited to in-frame clones, with some not included. Counted here are some 240,000 clones, roughly 17% occurring once; the ten biggest clones make up about 0.078%. The V end lost 3 bases, the J end lost 1 base, and 7 bases lay between the germline ends. Germline loops: CDR1 MGHDK, CDR2 SYGVNS. This CDR3 comprises 15 residues. Sequencing was performed on naive CD4+ T cells from blood. This TCR was recovered from a man aged 25 to 45 with type 1 diabetes. The chain is built from TRBV25-1 and TRBJ2-6; D ambiguous. In nucleotides, the CDR3 is TGTGCCAGCAGTGATCGCAATTCTGGGGCCAACGTCCTGACTTTC. Its translation: CASSDRNSGANVLTF.